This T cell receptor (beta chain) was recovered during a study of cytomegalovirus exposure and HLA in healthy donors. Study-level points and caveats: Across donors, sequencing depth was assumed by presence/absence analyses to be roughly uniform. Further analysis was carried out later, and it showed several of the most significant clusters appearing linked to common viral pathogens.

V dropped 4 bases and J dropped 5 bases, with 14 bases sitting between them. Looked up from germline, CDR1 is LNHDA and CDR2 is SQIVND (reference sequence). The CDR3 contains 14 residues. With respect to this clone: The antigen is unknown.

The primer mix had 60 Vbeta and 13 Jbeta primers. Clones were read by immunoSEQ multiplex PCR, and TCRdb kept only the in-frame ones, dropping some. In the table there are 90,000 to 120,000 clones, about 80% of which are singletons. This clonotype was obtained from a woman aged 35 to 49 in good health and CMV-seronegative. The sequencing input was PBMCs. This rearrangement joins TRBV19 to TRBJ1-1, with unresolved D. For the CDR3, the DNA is TGTGCCAGTAGTACCTACGCGGTTGGGACTGAAGCTTTCTTT. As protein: CASSTYAVGTEAFF. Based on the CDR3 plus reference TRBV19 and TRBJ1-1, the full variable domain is DGGITQSPKYLFRKEGQNVTLSCEQNLNHDAMYWYRQDPGQGLRLIYYSQIVNDFQKGDIAEGYSVSREKKESFPLTVTSAQKNPTAFYLCASSTYAVGTEAFFGQGTRLTVV.